Each of the 26 T cell receptor beta chains below was sequenced from the same sample in a study of T cells in tuberculosis. Clones were read by immunoSEQ multiplex PCR, and TCRdb kept only the in-frame ones, dropping some. The data show about 35,000 clones, 92% seen once. Documented time point: new active TB diagnosis, blood taken before or within 7 days of starting treatment. This specimen was PBMCs, taken at tuberculosis diagnosis. All receptors derive from an adult with tuberculosis. Some clones in this sample may be carry-over from other donors' samples.

The chain joins TRBV19 to TRBJ2-7; 8 bases fit TRBD2. V was clipped by 5 bases and J by 5 bases; unmatched bases: 11. Germline assignment: CDR1 LNHDA and CDR2 SQIVND (reference sequence). CDR3 length equals 15 residues. CDR3 sequence (DNA): TGTGCCAGTAGTGAACCGGGACTAGTTGGGGACGAGCAGTACTTC. It encodes CASSEPGLVGDEQYF.

This CDR3 is CASSIQQGGNQPQHF. The DNA of the CDR3 is TGTGCCAGTAGTATACAACAGGGTGGCAATCAGCCCCAGCATTTT. The chain uses TRBV19 and TRBJ1-5; maybe TRBD1 (6 bases). Trimming cost V 2 bases and J 2 bases, with 10 bases left between them. The germline V gene has CDR1 LNHDA and CDR2 SQIVND (reference sequence). The CDR3 spans 15 residues.

The chain links TRBV29-1 to TRBJ2-5; weak D call: TRBD2 (7 bases). The CDR3 loop spans 13 amino acids. Germline V gives CDR1 SQVTM, CDR2 ANQGSEA. Trimming pared 6 bases from V and 3 bases from J, leaving 14 bases between. The CDR3: CSVGRGAEETQYF. CDR3 in DNA: TGCAGCGTAGGGAGGGGGGCCGAAGAGACCCAGTACTTC.

The chain is built from TRBV6-1 and TRBJ2-4; 9 nucleotides line up with TRBD1. The CDR3 contains 13 residues. Germline loops: CDR1 MNHNS, CDR2 SASEGT. V gave up 6 bases and J gave up 6 bases; unmatched junction bases: 3. The CDR3 DNA reads as TGTGCCAGCAGGCCGGGACAGGGAAACATTCAGTACTTC. Protein sequence: CASRPGQGNIQYF.

The chain has TRBV5-1 and TRBJ1-2; TRBD1 matches at 8 bases. The V gene end was trimmed by 2 bases and the J gene end by 2 bases; junction bases not matched to a gene: 5. This CDR3 region has 15 residues. Germline V gene data show CDR1 as SGHRS and CDR2 as YFSETQ. DNA of the CDR3: TGCGCCAGCAGCTTAGGGACAGGTTCCAACTATGGCTACACCTTC. Protein: CASSLGTGSNYGYTF.

The chain uses TRBV2 and TRBJ1-4, with D possibly matching TRBD1 (6 bases). Looked up from germline, CDR1 is SNHLY and CDR2 is FYNNEI. CDR3 size: 13 residues. V was trimmed by 8 bases and J by 6 bases, leaving 13 bases between them. This chain's CDR3 is CASRDNLYEKLFF. CDR3 sequence (DNA): TGTGCCAGCCGGGACAATCTATATGAAAAACTGTTTTTT. Using reference TRBV2 and TRBJ1-4 for the parts outside the CDR3, the full variable domain is EPEVTQTPSHQVTQMGQEVILRCVPISNHLYFYWYRQILGQKVEFLVSFYNNEISEKSEIFDDQFSVERPDGSNFTLKIRSTKLEDSAMYFCASRDNLYEKLFFGSGTQLSVL.

The J gene is TRBJ1-2, the V gene TRBV2; TRBD1 matches at 9 bases. The J segment lost 1 base and the V segment lost 7 bases, leaving 7 bases of the junction unmatched. CDR3 size: 15 residues. From germline, CDR1 is SNHLY and CDR2 FYNNEI. CDR3 region: CASTPGQGGNYGYTF. CDR3 DNA: TGTGCCAGCACCCCGGGACAGGGAGGTAACTATGGCTACACCTTC.

The chain has TRBV5-1 and TRBJ2-7; possibly TRBD1 for D (5 bases). Germline V CDR1 and CDR2: SGHRS, YFSETQ. Trimming took 5 bases from V and 6 from J, leaving 15 bases between them. This CDR3 has 13 amino acids. The CDR3 bases are TGCGCCAGCAGTATTCTGCAGGGATCCGAGCAGTACTTC. Translating it yields CASSILQGSEQYF.

The chain recombines TRBV5-4 with TRBJ1-1; D not certain. Trimming left V 2 bases short and J 8 bases short, with 13 bases between. This CDR3 is 13 amino acids long. Germline V lookup: CDR1 SGHNT, CDR2 YYREEE (reference sequence). The CDR3 DNA sequence: TGTGCCAGCAGCTTTGATCCCGAGTCCGAAGCTTTCTTT. Translated: CASSFDPESEAFF.

The rearrangement joins TRBV19 to TRBJ1-5; no definite D call. CDR1 LNHDA and CDR2 SQIVND come from the germline V gene (reference sequence). The CDR3 has 13 amino acids. Trimming pared 2 bases from V and 3 bases from J, leaving 5 bases between. For the CDR3, the DNA is TGTGCCAGTAGTATAACAGCCAATCAGCCCCAGCATTTT. This sequence encodes CASSITANQPQHF.

The chain uses TRBV6-1 and TRBJ1-1; possible D gene TRBD1, 6 bases. Trimming took 6 bases from V and 1 from J, leaving 12 bases between them. CDR3 length equals 14 residues. CDR1 and CDR2 from the germline V gene are MNHNS and SASEGT. The CDR3 nucleotides read TGTGCCAGCAGCCGGGGGGCGGGGAACACTGAAGCTTTCTTT. It yields the protein CASSRGAGNTEAFF.

The CDR3 DNA reads as TGCGCCAGCAGCTTGGGGGCTGGGAGCACTGAAGCTTTCTTT. It encodes CASSLGAGSTEAFF. This chain connects TRBV5-1 to TRBJ1-1; D not certain. V lost 0 bases and J lost 4, with 10 bases in between. CDR1 SGHRS and CDR2 YFSETQ come from the germline V gene. This CDR3 has 14 amino acids.

This clone was recorded a few times. V is TRBV18 and J is TRBJ1-2; the match to TRBD1 covers 7 bases. There are 16 residues in the CDR3. V shed 0 bases, J shed 3 bases, and the junction held 7 bases outside the gene matches. CDR1 and CDR2 (germline): KGHSH, LQKENI. CDR3: CASSPPSRGSDYGYTF. In nucleotides, the CDR3 is TGTGCCAGCTCACCACCATCCAGGGGGAGTGACTATGGCTACACCTTC.

Concerning this clone itself: At one of its ends the junction is not consistent with the germline gene, which may arise from a read error. The genes are TRBV7-9 and TRBJ2-7; 7 bases map to TRBD1. This CDR3 is built from 17 residues. Germline V gene data show CDR1 as SEHNR and CDR2 as FQNEAQ (reference sequence). CDR3 sequence reads: CASSLARDRVNSYEQYF. DNA of the CDR3: TGTGCCAGCAGCCTAGCCCGAGACAGGGTGAATTCCTACGAGCAGTACTTC.

The chain has TRBV7-9 and TRBJ1-1; D is perhaps TRBD1 (5 bases). This CDR3 is 16 amino acids long. Germline lookup yields CDR1 SEHNR and CDR2 FQNEAQ (reference sequence). Trimming cost V 4 bases and J 0 bases, with 15 bases left between them. CDR3 protein: CASSSLPDRLNTEAFF. In DNA, the CDR3 is TGTGCCAGCAGCTCCCTACCCGACAGACTGAACACTGAAGCTTTCTTT. The full variable domain, in which reference TRBV7-9 and TRBJ1-1 provide the parts outside the CDR3, is DTGVSQNPRHKITKRGQNVTFRCDPISEHNRLYWYRQTLGQGPEFLTYFQNEAQLEKSRLLSDRFSAERPKGSFSTLEIQRTEQGDSAMYLCASSSLPDRLNTEAFFGQGTRLTVV.

The J gene is TRBJ1-2, the V gene TRBV6-5; D ambiguous. Trimming pared 7 bases from V and 2 bases from J, leaving 14 bases between. CDR3 size: 14 residues. Per germline, CDR1 MNHEY and CDR2 SVGAGI. The CDR3 sequence: CASKRRELNYGYTF. The DNA of the CDR3 is TGTGCCAGCAAAAGGAGAGAATTGAACTATGGCTACACCTTC.

The J gene is TRBJ1-6, the V gene TRBV6-5; D is ambiguous. The CDR3 runs 15 residues. From germline, CDR1 is MNHEY and CDR2 SVGAGI. The V end lost 0 bases, the J end lost 14 bases, and 17 bases lay between the germline ends. CDR3: CASSYSVLPVNALHF. The CDR3 DNA reads as TGTGCCAGCAGTTACTCCGTTCTACCCGTTAATGCCCTCCACTTT.

This clone was seen a single time. The chain couples TRBV9 to TRBJ1-4; 8 nucleotides line up with TRBD1. The J segment lost 8 bases and the V segment lost 3 bases, leaving 6 bases of the junction unmatched. Per the germline V gene, CDR1 is SGDLS and CDR2 is YYNGEE. The CDR3 totals 14 residues. CDR3 loop: CASSGDRGGEKLFF. The CDR3 DNA follows: TGTGCCAGCAGCGGAGACAGGGGCGGCGAAAAACTGTTTTTT. The entire variable domain, with the rest obtained from reference TRBV9 and TRBJ1-4, is as follows: DSGVTQTPKHLITATGQRVTLRCSPRSGDLSVYWYQQSLDQGLQFLIQYYNGEERAKGNILERFSAQQFPDLHSELNLSSLELGDSALYFCASSGDRGGEKLFFGSGTQLSVL.

V gene TRBV18 combines with J gene TRBJ1-5; D remains ambiguous. The germline V and J ends were trimmed by 3 bases and 2 bases, with 14 bases remaining between them. The germline gives CDR1 KGHSH, CDR2 LQKENI. This CDR3 contains 16 residues. The CDR3 region has the DNA TGTGCCAGCTCACCTGCAGGTGGGGAGGGCAATCAGCCCCAGCATTTT. This encodes CASSPAGGEGNQPQHF. The full variable domain, with the rest looked up from reference TRBV18 and TRBJ1-5, is NAGVMQNPRHLVRRRGQEARLRCSPMKGHSHVYWYRQLPEEGLKFMVYLQKENIIDESGMPKERFSAEFPKEGPSILRIQQVVRGDSAAYFCASSPAGGEGNQPQHFGDGTRLSIL.

The chain employs TRBV5-1 and TRBJ1-1, with TRBD1 matching over 8 bases. Germline V lookup: CDR1 SGHRS, CDR2 YFSETQ. The CDR3 runs 13 residues. J gave up 1 base and V 4 bases, and 0 bases lay outside the gene matches. CDR3 amino acids: CASSTGGNTEAFF. CDR3 DNA: TGCGCCAGCAGCACAGGGGGGAACACTGAAGCTTTCTTT.

V is TRBV19 and J is TRBJ1-2; TRBD1 is a possible D gene (6 bases). Trimming left V 10 bases short and J 1 base short, with 22 bases between. The CDR3 is made up of 16 amino acids. The germline CDR1 and CDR2 sequences are LNHDA and SQIVND (reference sequence). The DNA for the CDR3 is TGTGCCACGCTGGGACAAGTCCTTGGCTTTAACTATGGCTACACCTTC. The encoded protein is CATLGQVLGFNYGYTF.

The V and J genes are TRBV6-1 and TRBJ2-7, with 9 bases that match TRBD1. V shed 4 bases and J 6 bases; nucleotides not matched to a gene: 10. Germline CDR1 and CDR2: MNHNS and SASEGT. This CDR3 comprises 15 residues. The CDR3 protein is CASSGQGVVGSEQYF. The CDR3 DNA is TGTGCCAGCAGTGGACAGGGGGTGGTGGGAAGCGAGCAGTACTTC.

This chain uses TRBV7-2 with TRBJ2-7; D is perhaps TRBD2 (7 bases). The CDR3 is 16 amino acids. The V end lost 5 bases, the J end lost 4 bases, and 21 bases lay between the germline ends. CDR1 and CDR2 (germline): SGHTA, FQGNSA. The CDR3 loop is CASSILGGPTPYEQYF. The CDR3 nucleotides are TGTGCCAGCAGCATTTTGGGGGGGCCGACACCATACGAGCAGTACTTC.

The CDR3 DNA reads TGCGCCAGCAGTCCGTGGGAGGGCAATCAGCCCCAGCATTTT. Protein product: CASSPWEGNQPQHF. The chain links TRBV5-1 to TRBJ1-5; D remains ambiguous. Trimming pared 5 bases from V and 2 bases from J, leaving 11 bases between. This CDR3 is built from 14 residues. Germline V gene data show CDR1 as SGHRS and CDR2 as YFSETQ. The whole variable domain, filled in from reference TRBV5-1 and TRBJ1-5, reads KAGVTQTPRYLIKTRGQQVTLSCSPISGHRSVSWYQQTPGQGLQFLFEYFSETQRNKGNFPGRFSGRQFSNSRSEMNVSTLELGDSALYLCASSPWEGNQPQHFGDGTRLSIL.

In its sample, this clone was seen once. The chain joins TRBV5-6 to TRBJ2-7; the D gene is possibly TRBD2 (7 bases). V lost 2 bases, J lost 7 bases, and 16 bases lay in between. CDR1 and CDR2 (germline): SGHDT, YYEEEE. This CDR3 region has 14 residues. In nucleotides, the CDR3 is TGTGCCAGCAGCTTCCTTGCGGGGGCGGGGGAGCAGTACTTC. Its translation: CASSFLAGAGEQYF.

The chain is built from TRBV21-1 and TRBJ2-7; the table calls TRBD1, which could not be checked here. TRBV21-1 is assigned pseudogene status. The CDR3 extends over 13 amino acids. CDR3: CASSSPWPYEQYF. The DNA of the CDR3 is TGTGCCAGCAGCAGCCCTTGGCCCTACGAGCAGTACTTC.